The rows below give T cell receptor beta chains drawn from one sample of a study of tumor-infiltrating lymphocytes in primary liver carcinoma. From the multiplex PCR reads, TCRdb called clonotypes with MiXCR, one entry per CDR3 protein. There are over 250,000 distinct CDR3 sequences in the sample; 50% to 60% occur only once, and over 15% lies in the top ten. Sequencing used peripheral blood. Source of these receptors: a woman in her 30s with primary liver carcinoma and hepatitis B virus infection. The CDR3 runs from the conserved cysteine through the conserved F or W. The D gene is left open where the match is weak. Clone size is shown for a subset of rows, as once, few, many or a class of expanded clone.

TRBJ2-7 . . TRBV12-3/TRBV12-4 TGTGCCAGCAGTTCACATAGGGCAGGCAGCTACGATCAGTACTTC CASSSHRAGSYDQYF
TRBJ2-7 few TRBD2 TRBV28 TGTGCCAGCAGTTTCTCGGACTTGCGGGAGAGCTACGAGCAGTACTTC CASSFSDLRESYEQYF
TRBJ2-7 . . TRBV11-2 TGTGTCAGCAGCTTAGTTCCGGTCTACGAGCAGTACTTC CVSSLVPVYEQYF
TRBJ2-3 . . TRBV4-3 TGCGCCAGTAGCGGATCCTGCCGTAGCACAGATACGCAGTATTTT CASSGSCRSTDTQYF
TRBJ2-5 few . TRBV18 TGTGCCAGCTCACCGGGACTGCGGACTCAAACGAGGGAGACCCAGTACTTC CASSPGLRTQTRETQYF
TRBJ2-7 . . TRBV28 TGTGCCAGCACTGAACTTGGGACTGACGAGCAGTACTTC CASTELGTDEQYF
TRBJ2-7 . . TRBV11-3 TGTGCGAGCAACTTAGAAAGTGGTCTGGGGGGCCTCTCCTACGAGCAGTACTTC CASNLESGLGGLSYEQYF
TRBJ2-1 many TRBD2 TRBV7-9 TGTGCCAGCAGACCTAGCGGGAGGGCCAGGTCCTACAATGAGCAGTTCTTC CASRPSGRARSYNEQFF
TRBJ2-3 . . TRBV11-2 TGTGCCGGCAGCCCGGCGGCAGATACGCGGTATTTT CAGSPAADTRYF
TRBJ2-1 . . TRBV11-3 TGTACCAGCAGCCAAGGACAGAGGGGATCGTACAGTGAGCAGTTCTTC CTSSQGQRGSYSEQFF
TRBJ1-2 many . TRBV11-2 TGTGCCAGCAGCTTAGGTGGAACAGGGAAGGATAACTATGGCTACACCTTC CASSLGGTGKDNYGYTF
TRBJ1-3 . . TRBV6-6 TGTGCCAGCAGTTCTGAGGACTCTGGAAACACCATATATTTT CASSSEDSGNTIYF
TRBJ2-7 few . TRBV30 TGTGCCTGGAGTAGGGGTACTTCGGGCTACGAGCAGTACTTC CAWSRGTSGYEQYF
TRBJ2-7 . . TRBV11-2 TGTGCCAGTAGCTTAAACACTTGGGGTGGGGAGCAGTACTTC CASSLNTWGGEQYF
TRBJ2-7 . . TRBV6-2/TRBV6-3 TGCGCCAGCAGTTACTCGCCGGGAAGGGGATCCTACGAGCACTACTTC CASSYSPGRGSYEHYF
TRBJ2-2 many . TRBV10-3 TGTGCCATCAGAAGTGACACCCAGAACACCGGGGAGCTGTTTTTT CAIRSDTQNTGELFF
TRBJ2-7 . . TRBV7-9 TGTGCCAGCAGCTCCCCCGGGATACCTTACGAGCAGTACTTC CASSSPGIPYEQYF
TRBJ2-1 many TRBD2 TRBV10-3 TGTGCCTCCCATAAGTCTAGCGGTTACAATGAGCAGTTCTTC CASHKSSGYNEQFF
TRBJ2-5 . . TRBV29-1 TGCGGCGTTGCCCCCTACCTGGACAATGAGCAGTACTTC CGVAPYLDNEQYF
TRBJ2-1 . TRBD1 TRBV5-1 TGCGCCAGCAGCCCGGGACAGGGCTACGACAATGAGCAGTTCTTC CASSPGQGYDNEQFF
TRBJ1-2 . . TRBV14 TGTGCCAGCAGCCAAGGGCAGTTCTATGGCCACACCTTC CASSQGQFYGHTF
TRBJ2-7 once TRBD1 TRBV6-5 TGTGCCAGCAGTCAAGGGACAGGGGGATCCTACGAGCAGTACTTC CASSQGTGGSYEQYF
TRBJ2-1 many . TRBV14 TGTGCCAGCAGCCAAGTAACTGGGGACCGGTACAATGAGCAGTTCTTC CASSQVTGDRYNEQFF
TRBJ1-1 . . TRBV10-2 TGCGCCAGCAGTGAGTCGGGAGGGATTCGCACTGAAGCTTTCTTT CASSESGGIRTEAFF
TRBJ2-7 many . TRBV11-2 TGTGCCAGCAGCCGGGCAGGAGCGCACTCCTACGAGCAGTACTTC CASSRAGAHSYEQYF
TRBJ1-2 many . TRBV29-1 TGCAGCGCTAGGGTTTCGGGGGAGGGGAACTATGGCTACACCTTC CSARVSGEGNYGYTF
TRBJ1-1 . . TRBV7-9 TGTGCCAGCAGCTATCAAGGTGAAGCTTTCTTT CASSYQGEAFF
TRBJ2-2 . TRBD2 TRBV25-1 TGTGCCAGCAGTGATTCGGACAGGGTTGGGACTAGCGGATACACCCGGGAACTGTTTTTT CASSDSDRVGTSGYTRELFF
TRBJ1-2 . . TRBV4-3 TGCGTCAGCAGCCCAACAGGTGTTTTCTATGGCTACACCTTC CVSSPTGVFYGYTF
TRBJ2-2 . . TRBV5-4 TGTGCCAGCAGCTTGACAGGGAGGGGTACCGGGGAGCTGTTTTTT CASSLTGRGTGELFF
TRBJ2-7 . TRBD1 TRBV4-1 TGCGCCAGCAGCCAAGTAACAGGGGTGTACGAGCAGTACTTC CASSQVTGVYEQYF
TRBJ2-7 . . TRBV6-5 TGTGCCAGCAGTTCCCCTCACGACTACGAGCAGTACTTC CASSSPHDYEQYF
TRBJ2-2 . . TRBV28 TGTGCCAGTAATGGGGGACCTTCGGATACCGGGGAGCTGTTTTTT CASNGGPSDTGELFF
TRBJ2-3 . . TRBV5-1 TGCGCCAGCAGGCCTGACCGGAAGAATACGCAGTATTTT CASRPDRKNTQYF
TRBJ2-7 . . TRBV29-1 TGCAGCGTTGAAATGGCGGGGGCCACCGAGATCTACGAGCAGTACTTC CSVEMAGATEIYEQYF
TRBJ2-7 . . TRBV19 TGTGCCAGTAGTAGGGACGGCGAGCGGGAGCAGTACTTC CASSRDGEREQYF
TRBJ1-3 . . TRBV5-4 TGTGCCAGCAGCTTGGGAGGGAGGTCTGGAAACACCATATATTTT CASSLGGRSGNTIYF
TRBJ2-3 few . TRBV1 TGCACCAGCAGCCAAGGTTGCAAGCTAGCGGGAGGGCCAATGACAGATACGCAGTATTTT CTSSQGCKLAGGPMTDTQYF
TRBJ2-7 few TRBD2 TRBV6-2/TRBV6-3 TGTGCCAGCAGCGGACTAGCGGGACCCCCCTACGAGCAGTACTTC CASSGLAGPPYEQYF